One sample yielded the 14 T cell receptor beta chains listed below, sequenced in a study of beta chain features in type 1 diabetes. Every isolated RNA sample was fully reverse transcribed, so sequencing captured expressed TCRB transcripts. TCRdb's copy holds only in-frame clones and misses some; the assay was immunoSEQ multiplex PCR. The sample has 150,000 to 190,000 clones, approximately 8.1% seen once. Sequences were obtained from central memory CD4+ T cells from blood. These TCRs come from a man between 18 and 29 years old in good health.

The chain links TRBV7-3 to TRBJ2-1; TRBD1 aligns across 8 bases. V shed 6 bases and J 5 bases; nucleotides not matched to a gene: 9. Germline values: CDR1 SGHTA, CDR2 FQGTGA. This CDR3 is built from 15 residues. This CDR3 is CASSTTGTGNNEQFF. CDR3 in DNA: TGTGCCAGCAGTACAACCGGGACAGGCAACAATGAGCAGTTCTTC.

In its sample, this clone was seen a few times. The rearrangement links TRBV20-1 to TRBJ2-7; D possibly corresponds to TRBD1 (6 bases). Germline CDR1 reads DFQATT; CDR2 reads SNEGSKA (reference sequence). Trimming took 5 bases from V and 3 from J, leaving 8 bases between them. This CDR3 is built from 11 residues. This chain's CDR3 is CSALDSYEQYF. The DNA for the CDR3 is TGCAGTGCTCTGGACAGCTACGAGCAGTACTTC.

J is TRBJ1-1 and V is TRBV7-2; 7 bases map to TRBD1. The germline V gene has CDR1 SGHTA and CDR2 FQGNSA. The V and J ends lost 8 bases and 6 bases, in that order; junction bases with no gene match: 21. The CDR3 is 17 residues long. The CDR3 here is CASGARDSGRIIPEAFF. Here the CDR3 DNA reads TGTGCCAGCGGTGCTCGGGACAGCGGTAGAATAATCCCTGAAGCTTTCTTT.

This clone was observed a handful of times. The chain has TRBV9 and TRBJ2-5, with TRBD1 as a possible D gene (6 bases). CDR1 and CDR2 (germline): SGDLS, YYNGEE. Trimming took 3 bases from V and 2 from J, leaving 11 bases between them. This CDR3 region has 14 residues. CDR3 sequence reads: CASSAGQIQETQYF. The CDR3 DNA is TGTGCCAGCAGCGCGGGACAAATTCAAGAGACCCAGTACTTC.

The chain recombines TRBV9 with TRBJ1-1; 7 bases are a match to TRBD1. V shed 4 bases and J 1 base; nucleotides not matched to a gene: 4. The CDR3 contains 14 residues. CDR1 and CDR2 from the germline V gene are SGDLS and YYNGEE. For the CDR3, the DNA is TGTGCCAGCAGCTACGGGACAGAGAACACTGAAGCTTTCTTT. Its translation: CASSYGTENTEAFF.

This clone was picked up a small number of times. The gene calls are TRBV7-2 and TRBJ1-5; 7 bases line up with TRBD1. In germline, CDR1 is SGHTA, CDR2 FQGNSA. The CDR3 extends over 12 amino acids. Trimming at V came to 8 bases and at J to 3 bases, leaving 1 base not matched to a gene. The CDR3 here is CASGTDNQPQHF. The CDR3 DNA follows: TGTGCCAGCGGGACAGACAATCAGCCCCAGCATTTT.

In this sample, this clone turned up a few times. The CDR3 DNA reads TGTGCCTGGACTAGGGCAGGGGACGCCCACGAGCAGTACTTC. This gives the protein CAWTRAGDAHEQYF. V gene TRBV30 combines with J gene TRBJ2-7, with D maybe TRBD1 (6 bases). CDR1 and CDR2 from the germline V gene are GTSNPN and SVGIG (reference sequence). The CDR3 is 14 amino acids. V lost 4 bases and J lost 5, with 18 bases in between.

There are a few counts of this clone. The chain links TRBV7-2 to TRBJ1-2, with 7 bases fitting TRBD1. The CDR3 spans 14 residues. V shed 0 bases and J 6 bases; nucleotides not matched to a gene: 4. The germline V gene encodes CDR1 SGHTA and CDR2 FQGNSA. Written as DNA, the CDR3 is TGTGCCAGCAGCTTAGCTAGGGGGCGGGATGGCTACACCTTC. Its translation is CASSLARGRDGYTF.

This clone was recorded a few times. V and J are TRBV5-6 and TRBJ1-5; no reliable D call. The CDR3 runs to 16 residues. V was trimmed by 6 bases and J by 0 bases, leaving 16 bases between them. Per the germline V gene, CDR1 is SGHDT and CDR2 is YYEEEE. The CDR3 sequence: CASTRGGAYSNQPQHF. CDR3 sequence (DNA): TGTGCCAGCACTCGGGGTGGCGCCTATAGCAATCAGCCCCAGCATTTT.

CDR3: CASSQDMAGNYNSPLHF. The DNA of the CDR3 is TGTGCCAGCAGCCAAGATATGGCAGGAAACTATAATTCACCCCTCCACTTT. The chain employs TRBV4-2 and TRBJ1-6; the D is unclear. Germline CDR1 is LGHNA and CDR2 is YNFKEQ. This CDR3 spans 17 amino acids. The V gene lost 0 bases and the J gene lost 3 bases, with 12 bases spanning the gap.

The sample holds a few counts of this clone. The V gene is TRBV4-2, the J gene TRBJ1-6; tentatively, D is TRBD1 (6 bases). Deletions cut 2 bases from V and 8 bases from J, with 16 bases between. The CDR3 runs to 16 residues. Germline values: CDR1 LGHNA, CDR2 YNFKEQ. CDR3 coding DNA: TGTGCCAGCAGCCAAAATCGCGGGGGGCGGTATTCACCCCTCCACTTT. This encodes CASSQNRGGRYSPLHF.

Here the CDR3 DNA reads TGTGCCAGCAGGGGGGAGGGGGGCTTTCAGCCCCAGCATTTT. This translates into CASRGEGGFQPQHF. The rearrangement links TRBV28 to TRBJ1-5; D might be TRBD1 (6 bases). CDR1 MDHEN and CDR2 SYDVKM come from the germline V gene. This CDR3 contains 14 residues. V was cut by 6 bases and J by 6 bases, with 15 bases left in between.

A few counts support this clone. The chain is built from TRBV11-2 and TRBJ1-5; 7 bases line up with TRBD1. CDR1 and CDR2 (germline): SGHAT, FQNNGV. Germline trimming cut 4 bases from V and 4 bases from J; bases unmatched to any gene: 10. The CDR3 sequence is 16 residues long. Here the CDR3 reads CASSSTPNRGNQPQHF. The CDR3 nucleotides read TGTGCCAGCAGCTCTACTCCCAACAGGGGAAATCAGCCCCAGCATTTT. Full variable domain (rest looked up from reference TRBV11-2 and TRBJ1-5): EAGVAQSPRYKIIEKRQSVAFWCNPISGHATLYWYQQILGQGPKLLIQFQNNGVVDDSQLPKDRFSAERLKGVDSTLKIQPAKLEDSAVYLCASSSTPNRGNQPQHFGDGTRLSIL.

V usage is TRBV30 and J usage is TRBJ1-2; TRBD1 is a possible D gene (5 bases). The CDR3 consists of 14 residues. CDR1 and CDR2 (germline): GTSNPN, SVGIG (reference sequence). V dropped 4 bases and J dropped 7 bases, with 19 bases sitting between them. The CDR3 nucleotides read TGTGCCTGGAACCGAAAACAGGTTTTGGGTGGCTACACCTTC. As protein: CAWNRKQVLGGYTF.